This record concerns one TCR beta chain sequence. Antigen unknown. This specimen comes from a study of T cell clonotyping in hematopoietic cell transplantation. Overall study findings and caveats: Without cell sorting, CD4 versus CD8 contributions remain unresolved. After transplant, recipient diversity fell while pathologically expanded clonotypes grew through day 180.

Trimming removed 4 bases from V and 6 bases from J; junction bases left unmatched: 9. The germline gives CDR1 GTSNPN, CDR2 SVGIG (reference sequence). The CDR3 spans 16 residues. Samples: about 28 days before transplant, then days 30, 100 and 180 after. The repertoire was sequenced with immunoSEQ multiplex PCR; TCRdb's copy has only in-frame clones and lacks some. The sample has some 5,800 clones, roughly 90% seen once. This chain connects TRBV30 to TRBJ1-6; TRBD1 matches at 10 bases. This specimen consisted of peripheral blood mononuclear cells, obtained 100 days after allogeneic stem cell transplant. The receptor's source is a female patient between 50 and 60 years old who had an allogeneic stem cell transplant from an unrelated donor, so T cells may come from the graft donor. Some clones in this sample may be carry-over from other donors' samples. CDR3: CAWKTGGISGNSPLHF. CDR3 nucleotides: TGTGCCTGGAAGACAGGGGGCATATCGGGTAATTCACCCCTCCACTTT.